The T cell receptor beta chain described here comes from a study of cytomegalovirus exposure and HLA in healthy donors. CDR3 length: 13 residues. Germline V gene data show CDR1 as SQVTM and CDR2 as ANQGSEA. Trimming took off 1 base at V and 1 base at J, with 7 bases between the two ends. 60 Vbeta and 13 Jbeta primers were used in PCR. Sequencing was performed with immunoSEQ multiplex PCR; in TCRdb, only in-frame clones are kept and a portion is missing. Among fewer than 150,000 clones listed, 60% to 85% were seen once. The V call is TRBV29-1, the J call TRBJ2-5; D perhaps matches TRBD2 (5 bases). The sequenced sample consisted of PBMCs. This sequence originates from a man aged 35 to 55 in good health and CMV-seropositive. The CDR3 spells CSVEGGLQETQYF. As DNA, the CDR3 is TGCAGCGTTGAAGGAGGACTCCAAGAGACCCAGTACTTC.